This TCR beta chain was sequenced in a study of blood T cell repertoires in COVID-19. Study-wide context: Sites across the United States, Italy and Spain contributed samples from acute and convalescent COVID-19. T cells, B-cell-depleted T cells, or PBMCs provided the cDNA or gDNA that served as material.

This clone was observed a single time. The V gene lost 3 bases and the J gene lost 5 bases, with 14 bases spanning the gap. This CDR3 comprises 15 residues. Per the germline V gene, CDR1 is LNHDA and CDR2 is SQIVND (reference sequence). As processed by the authors: Amplifying reference gene primers gave estimates of nucleated cell counts. Produced via immunoSEQ multiplex PCR; TCRdb's table is partial and in-frame only. V and J calls and clone size are given by that table; D and trimming were obtained from the DNA. The sample yields about 75,000 clones, 87% seen once. This clonotype was obtained from a woman aged 45 to 65 with acute or convalescent COVID-19. This rearrangement joins TRBV19 to TRBJ2-1; D may be TRBD2 (6 bases). The sequencing input was peripheral blood. This chain's CDR3 is CASSMDFGLHNEQFF. The CDR3 region has the DNA TGTGCCAGTAGTATGGATTTTGGACTACACAATGAGCAGTTCTTC.